This TCR beta chain derives from a study of identical twins. A single record per CDR3 protein comes from TCRdb applying MiXCR to the 5' RACE reads. This table has under 250,000 distinct CDR3 sequences, more than 9.5% appearing once. CDR1 is DFQATT, CDR2 SNEGSKA, per germline (reference sequence). The CDR3 is 11 amino acids. After removal of 4 bases from V and 7 bases from J, the junction contained 4 bases not matched to a gene. The same specimen was also included in a second study, on yellow fever vaccine responses in identical twins.

What was sequenced was memory (CD45RO+) T cells sorted from blood. The receptor was derived from a woman aged 18 to 35 in good health. V gene TRBV20-1 combines with J gene TRBJ2-7, with 7 positions matching TRBD1. The CDR3 region has the DNA TGCAGTGCTAACAGGGGTCGTGAGCAGTACTTC. It encodes CSANRGREQYF.